These 9 T cell receptor beta chains came from one sample sequenced in a study of vaccination and CD4 T cells after COVID-19. Treatment meaning: approximately 11-day PBMC culture with coronavirus spike peptide pools or control peptides (ViraFEST assay). No antigen has been assigned to these receptors. Once obtained from cultured CD4+ T cells, the DNA was sequenced using the Oncomine TCR Beta short-read assay. TCRdb reprocessed the PCR reads via MiXCR and lists one record per CDR3 protein. The sample includes about 13,000 distinct CDR3 sequences, around 41% of them seen just once. Sequencing was carried out using CD4+ T cells from blood, cultured in vitro. The receptors were gathered from a human donor who had recovered from COVID-19.

The chain is built from TRBV20-1 and TRBJ2-7; no clear D gene. This CDR3 has 17 amino acids. The germline V gene has CDR1 DFQATT and CDR2 SNEGSKA (reference sequence). The V gene lost 5 bases and the J gene lost 0 bases, with 23 bases spanning the gap. The CDR3 DNA follows: TGCAGTGCTGGGATTCGGAGCAGTGCTTATAGCTCCTACGAGCAGTACTTC. Its protein is CSAGIRSSAYSSYEQYF.

Turning to this clonotype: One end of the junction varies from germline; a read error may be responsible. V and J are TRBV6-2 or TRBV6-3 and TRBJ2-7, with 9 bases that match TRBD1. Germline assignment: CDR1 MNHEY and CDR2 SVGEGT. This CDR3 is 14 amino acids long. Written as DNA, the CDR3 is TGTGCCAGCGAAAGTTCCGGGACAGGAGGGACAGGGAACTTC. Translation: CASESSGTGGTGNF.

Worth noting for this clonotype: At one of its ends the junction is not consistent with the germline gene, which may arise from a read error. The chain links TRBV6-1 to TRBJ1-1; TRBD1 is a possible D gene (5 bases). The CDR3 has 12 residues. CDR1 is MNHNS, CDR2 SASEGT, per germline. The CDR3 reads CASSRQNTKAFF. The CDR3 DNA reads TGTGCCAGCAGTCGACAGAACACTAAAGCTTTCTTT.

In this sample, this clonotype turned up a few times. The chain links TRBV7-2 to TRBJ1-1; D is undetermined. Per germline, CDR1 SGHTA and CDR2 FQGNSA. This CDR3 comprises 11 residues. Trimming took 5 bases from V and 5 from J, leaving 6 bases between them. The CDR3 DNA reads as TGTGCCAGCAGCCTGGAGACTGAAGCTTTCTTT. It codes for CASSLETEAFF.

V is TRBV5-4 and J is TRBJ2-2; D may match TRBD1 or TRBD2 (6 bases each). CDR3 length equals 16 residues. Per germline, CDR1 SGHNT and CDR2 YYREEE (reference sequence). V was trimmed by 1 base and J by 3 bases, leaving 13 bases between them. The CDR3 loop reads CASSLNPGADTGELFF. The CDR3 bases are TGTGCCAGCAGCTTGAATCCGGGGGCCGACACCGGGGAGCTGTTTTTT.

The chain is built from TRBV7-2 and TRBJ2-2, with D tentatively TRBD1 (6 bases). The V end lost 4 bases, the J end lost 6 bases, and 15 bases lay between the germline ends. Per the germline V gene, CDR1 is SGHTA and CDR2 is FQGNSA. This CDR3 is 15 amino acids long. CDR3 coding DNA: TGTGCCAGCAGCTCCCCGGCAGGGGTATCCGGGGAGCTGTTTTTT. Its translation is CASSSPAGVSGELFF.

In its sample, this clonotype is medium-sized (0.01 to 0.1%). The chain has TRBV19 and TRBJ1-2, with TRBD1 matching over 8 bases. The germline CDR1 and CDR2 sequences are LNHDA and SQIVND (reference sequence). V lost 4 bases and J lost 3; bases outside the gene matches: 1. This CDR3 is built from 13 residues. CDR3 nucleotides: TGTGCCAGTAGTACGGACAGGGACTATGGCTACACCTTC. Its protein is CASSTDRDYGYTF.

CDR3 DNA: TGCAGTGCTGGGAATGGTGGGGCGGGAGGGTCCTACGAGCAGTACTTC. The encoded protein is CSAGNGGAGGSYEQYF. The chain employs TRBV20-1 and TRBJ2-7; 9 bases match TRBD2. Germline V gives CDR1 DFQATT, CDR2 SNEGSKA (reference sequence). V lost 5 bases and J lost 1; bases outside the gene matches: 12. CDR3 length: 16 amino acids.

The J gene is TRBJ1-6, the V gene TRBV6-2 or TRBV6-3, with 7 bases identical to TRBD1. The trim removed 1 base at V and 7 bases at J, leaving 4 bases unmatched. This CDR3 comprises 15 residues. Germline V gives CDR1 MNHEY, CDR2 SVGEGT. In nucleotides, the CDR3 is TGTGCCAGCAGTTACTTCGGGGACAGCAATTCACCCCTCCACTTT. This encodes CASSYFGDSNSPLHF.